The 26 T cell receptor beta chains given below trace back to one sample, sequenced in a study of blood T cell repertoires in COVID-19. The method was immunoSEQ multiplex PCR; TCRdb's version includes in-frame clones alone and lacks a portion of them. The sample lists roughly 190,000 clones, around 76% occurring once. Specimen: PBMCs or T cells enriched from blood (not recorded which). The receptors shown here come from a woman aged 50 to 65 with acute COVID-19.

CDR3 DNA: TGTGCCAGTAAACAGAATTCCGACAAAAACATTCAGTACTTC. This codes for CASKQNSDKNIQYF. The chain combines TRBV19 with TRBJ2-4; unclear D gene. The CDR3 extends over 14 amino acids. Germline V CDR1 and CDR2: LNHDA, SQIVND (reference sequence). Trimming stripped 7 bases from V and 3 bases from J, with 13 bases between.

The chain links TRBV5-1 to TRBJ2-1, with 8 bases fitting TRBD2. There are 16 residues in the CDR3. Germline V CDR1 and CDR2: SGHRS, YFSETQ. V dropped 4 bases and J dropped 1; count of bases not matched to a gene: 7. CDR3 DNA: TGCGCCAGCAGCCCCGCCGGGAGGGGGTCCTACAATGAGCAGTTCTTC. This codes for CASSPAGRGSYNEQFF.

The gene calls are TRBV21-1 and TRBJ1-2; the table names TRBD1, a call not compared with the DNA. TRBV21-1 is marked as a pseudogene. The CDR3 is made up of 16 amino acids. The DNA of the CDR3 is TGTGCCAGCAGCAAATGTCACAGGGGAGGCCATGATGGCTACACCTTC. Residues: CASSKCHRGGHDGYTF.

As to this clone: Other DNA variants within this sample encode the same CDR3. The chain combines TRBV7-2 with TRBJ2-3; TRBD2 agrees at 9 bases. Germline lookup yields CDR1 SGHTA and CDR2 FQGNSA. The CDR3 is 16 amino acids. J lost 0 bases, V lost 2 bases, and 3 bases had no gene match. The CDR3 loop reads CASSLRAGGSTDTQYF. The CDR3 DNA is TGTGCCAGCAGCTTACGGGCGGGGGGGAGCACAGATACGCAGTATTTT.

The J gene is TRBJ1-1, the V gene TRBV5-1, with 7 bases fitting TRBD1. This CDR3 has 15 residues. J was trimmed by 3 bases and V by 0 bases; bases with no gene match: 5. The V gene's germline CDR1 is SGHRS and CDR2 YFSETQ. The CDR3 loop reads CASSLADRDHTEAFF. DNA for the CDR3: TGCGCCAGCAGCTTGGCTGACAGGGACCACACTGAAGCTTTCTTT.

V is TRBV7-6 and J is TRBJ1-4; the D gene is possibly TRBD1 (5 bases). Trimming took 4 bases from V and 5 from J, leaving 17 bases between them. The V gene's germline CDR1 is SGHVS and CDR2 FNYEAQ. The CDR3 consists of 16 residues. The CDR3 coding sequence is TGTGCCAGCAGCTCTATCCCGACAGTCCAAAATGAAAAACTGTTTTTT. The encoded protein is CASSSIPTVQNEKLFF.

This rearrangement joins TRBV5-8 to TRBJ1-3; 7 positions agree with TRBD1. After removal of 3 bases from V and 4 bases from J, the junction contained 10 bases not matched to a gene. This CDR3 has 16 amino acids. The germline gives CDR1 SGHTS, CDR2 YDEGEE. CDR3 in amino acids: CASSSIYRGRGNTIYF. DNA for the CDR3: TGTGCCAGCAGCTCAATATACAGGGGACGCGGAAACACCATATATTTT.

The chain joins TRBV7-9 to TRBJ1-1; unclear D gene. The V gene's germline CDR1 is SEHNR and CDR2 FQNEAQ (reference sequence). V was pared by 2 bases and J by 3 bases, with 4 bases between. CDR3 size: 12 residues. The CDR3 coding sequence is TGTGCCAGCAGCTTACCTTACACTGAAGCTTTCTTT. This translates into CASSLPYTEAFF.

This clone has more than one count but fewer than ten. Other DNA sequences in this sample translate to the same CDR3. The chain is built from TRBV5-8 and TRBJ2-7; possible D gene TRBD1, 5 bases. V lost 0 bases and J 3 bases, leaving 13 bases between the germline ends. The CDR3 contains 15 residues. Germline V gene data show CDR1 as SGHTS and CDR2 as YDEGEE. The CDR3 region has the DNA TGTGCCAGCAGCTTGGGCAGGGCGGATCTCTACGAGCAGTACGTC. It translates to CASSLGRADLYEQYV.

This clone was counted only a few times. This chain's CDR3 is CASSLAETRNSPLHF. The DNA of the CDR3 is TGTGCCAGCAGCTTAGCGGAGACCCGTAATTCACCCCTCCACTTT. This chain links TRBV7-8 with TRBJ1-6; D is uncertain. CDR1 is SGHVS, CDR2 FQNEAQ, per germline. The CDR3 length is 15 residues. Trimming left V 0 bases short and J 6 bases short, with 9 bases between. Full variable domain (outside the CDR3, taken from reference TRBV7-8 and TRBJ1-6): GAGVSQSPRYKVAKRGQDVALRCDPISGHVSLFWYQQALGQGPEFLTYFQNEAQLDKSGLPSDRFFAERPEGSVSTLKIQRTQQEDSAVYLCASSLAETRNSPLHFGNGTRLTVT.

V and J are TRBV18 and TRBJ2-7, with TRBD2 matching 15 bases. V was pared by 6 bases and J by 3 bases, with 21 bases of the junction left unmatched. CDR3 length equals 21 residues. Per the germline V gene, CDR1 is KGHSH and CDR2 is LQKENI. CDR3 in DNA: TGTGCCAGCTCCCAAAGATCTCCCGGGACTAGCGGGGGGTACTATGGCTACGAGCAGTACGTC. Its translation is CASSQRSPGTSGGYYGYEQYV.

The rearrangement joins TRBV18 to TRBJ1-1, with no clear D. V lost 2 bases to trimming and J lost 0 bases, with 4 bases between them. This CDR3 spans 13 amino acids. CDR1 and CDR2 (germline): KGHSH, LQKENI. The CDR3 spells CASSPSVNTEAFF. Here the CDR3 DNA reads TGTGCCAGCTCACCATCAGTGAACACTGAAGCTTTCTTT.

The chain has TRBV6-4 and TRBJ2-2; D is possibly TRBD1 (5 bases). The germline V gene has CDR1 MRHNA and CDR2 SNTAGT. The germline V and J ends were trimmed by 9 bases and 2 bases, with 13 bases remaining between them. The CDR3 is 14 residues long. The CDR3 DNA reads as TGTGCCAGTACCCTTGACAGAAACACCGGGGAGCTGTTTTTT. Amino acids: CASTLDRNTGELFF.

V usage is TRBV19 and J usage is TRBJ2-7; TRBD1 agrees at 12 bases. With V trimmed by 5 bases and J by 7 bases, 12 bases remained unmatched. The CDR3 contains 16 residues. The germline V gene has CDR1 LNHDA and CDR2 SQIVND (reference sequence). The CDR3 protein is CASSPGGGQGAREQYV. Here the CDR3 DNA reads TGTGCCAGTAGTCCTGGCGGGGGACAGGGGGCGAGGGAGCAGTACGTC.

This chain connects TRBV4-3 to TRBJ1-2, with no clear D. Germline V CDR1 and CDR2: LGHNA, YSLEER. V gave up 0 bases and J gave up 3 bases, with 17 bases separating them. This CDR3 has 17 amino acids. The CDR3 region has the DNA TGCGCCAGCAGCCAAGAAATTAAGACAACGCGATACTATGGCTACACCTTC. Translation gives CASSQEIKTTRYYGYTF.

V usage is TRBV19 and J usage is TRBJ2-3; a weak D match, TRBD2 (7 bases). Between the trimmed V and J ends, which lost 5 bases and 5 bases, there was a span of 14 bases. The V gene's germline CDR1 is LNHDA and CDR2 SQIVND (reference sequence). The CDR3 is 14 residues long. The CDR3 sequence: CASSPQGGVDTQYF. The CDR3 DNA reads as TGTGCCAGTAGTCCCCAAGGGGGGGTAGATACGCAGTATTTT.

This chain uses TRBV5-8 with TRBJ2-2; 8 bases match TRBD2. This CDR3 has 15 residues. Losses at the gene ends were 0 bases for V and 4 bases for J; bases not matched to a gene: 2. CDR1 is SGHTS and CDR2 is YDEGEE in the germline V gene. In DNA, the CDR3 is TGTGCCAGCAGCTTGGCGGGGGGGGCCACCGGGGAGCTGTTTTTT. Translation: CASSLAGGATGELFF.

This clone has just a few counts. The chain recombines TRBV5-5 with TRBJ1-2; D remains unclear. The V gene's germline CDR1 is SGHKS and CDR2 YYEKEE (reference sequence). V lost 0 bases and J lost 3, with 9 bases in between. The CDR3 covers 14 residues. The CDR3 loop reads CASSLDRRYYGYTF. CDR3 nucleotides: TGTGCCAGCAGCTTGGATCGCAGGTACTATGGCTACACCTTC. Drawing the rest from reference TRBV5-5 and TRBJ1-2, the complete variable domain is DAGVTQSPTHLIKTRGQQVTLRCSPISGHKSVSWYQQVLGQGPQFIFQYYEKEERGRGNFPDRFSARQFPNYSSELNVNALLLGDSALYLCASSLDRRYYGYTFGSGTRLTVV.

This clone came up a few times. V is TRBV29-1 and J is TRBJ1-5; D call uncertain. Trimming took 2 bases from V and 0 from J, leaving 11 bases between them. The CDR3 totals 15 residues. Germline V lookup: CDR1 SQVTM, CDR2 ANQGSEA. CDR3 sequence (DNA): TGCAGCGTTGAAATGCAGGATAATAGCAATCAGCCCCAGCATTTT. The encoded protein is CSVEMQDNSNQPQHF.

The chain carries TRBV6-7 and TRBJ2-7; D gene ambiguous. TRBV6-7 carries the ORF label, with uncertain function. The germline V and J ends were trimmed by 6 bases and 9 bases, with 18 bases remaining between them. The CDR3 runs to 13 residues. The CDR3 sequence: CASSLNVNTAQYV. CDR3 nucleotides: TGTGCCAGCAGCCTCAACGTCAACACCGCGCAGTACGTC.

The DNA for the CDR3 is TGTGCCAGCAGGGGAGACTATGGCTACACCTTC. This gives the protein CASRGDYGYTF. The chain combines TRBV28 with TRBJ1-2; D not certain. V dropped 6 bases and J dropped 3 bases, with 5 bases sitting between them. Per the germline V gene, CDR1 is MDHEN and CDR2 is SYDVKM. This CDR3 region has 11 residues.

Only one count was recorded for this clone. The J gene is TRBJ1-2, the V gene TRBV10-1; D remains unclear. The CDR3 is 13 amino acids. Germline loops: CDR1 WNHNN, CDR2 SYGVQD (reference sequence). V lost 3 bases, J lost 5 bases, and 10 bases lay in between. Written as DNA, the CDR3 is TGCGCCAGCAGTGACCACCTCTATTATGGCTACACCTTC. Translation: CASSDHLYYGYTF.

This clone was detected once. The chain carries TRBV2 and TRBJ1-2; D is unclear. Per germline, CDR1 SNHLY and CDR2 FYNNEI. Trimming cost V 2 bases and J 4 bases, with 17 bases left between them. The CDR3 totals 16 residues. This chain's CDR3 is CASSEWASSNLYGYTF. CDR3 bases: TGTGCCAGCAGTGAATGGGCGAGCTCCAACCTCTATGGCTACACCTTC.

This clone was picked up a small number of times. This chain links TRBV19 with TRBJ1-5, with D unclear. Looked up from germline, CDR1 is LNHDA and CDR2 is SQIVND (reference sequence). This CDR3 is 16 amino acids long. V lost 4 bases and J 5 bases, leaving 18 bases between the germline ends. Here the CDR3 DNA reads TGTGCCAGTAGTAGCGAAACGACCGGACTGTATCAGCCCCAGCATTTT. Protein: CASSSETTGLYQPQHF.

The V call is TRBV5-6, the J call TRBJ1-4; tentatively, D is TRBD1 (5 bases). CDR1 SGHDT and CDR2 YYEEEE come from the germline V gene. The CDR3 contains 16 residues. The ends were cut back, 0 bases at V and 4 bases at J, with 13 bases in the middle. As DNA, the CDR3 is TGTGCCAGCAGCTTGGCCTATTTGACAGTTAATGAAAAACTGTTTTTT. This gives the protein CASSLAYLTVNEKLFF.

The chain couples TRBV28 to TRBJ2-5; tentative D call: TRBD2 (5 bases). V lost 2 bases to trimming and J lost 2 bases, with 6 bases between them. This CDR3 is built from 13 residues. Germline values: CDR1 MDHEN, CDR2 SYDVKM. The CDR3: CASSLPGQETQYF. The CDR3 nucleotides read TGTGCCAGCAGTTTACCGGGGCAAGAGACCCAGTACTTC. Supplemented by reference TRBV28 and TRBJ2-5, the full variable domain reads DVKVTQSSRYLVKRTGEKVFLECVQDMDHENMFWYRQDPGLGLRLIYFSYDVKMKEKGDIPEGYSVSREKKERFSLILESASTNQTSMYLCASSLPGQETQYFGPGTRLLVL.